Below are 18 T cell receptor beta chains sequenced from a single sample in a study of tissue T cells after allogeneic stem cell transplantation. Only in-frame clones appear in the TCRdb table, and some are missing; sequencing was by immunoSEQ multiplex PCR. The table has some 48,000 clones, approximately 73% seen once. The specimen sequenced was sorted cells pooled from one or two spleens. The receptors originated from a pool of C57BL/6 mice in good health.

This clone was observed a handful of times. The genes are named according to mouse. CDR3 in amino acids: CASSQVLGGDAEQFF. The sequenced part of the CDR3 DNA is TGTGCCAGCAGCCAGGTACTGGGGGGCGATGCTGAGCAGTTC. V gene TRBV2 combines with J gene TRBJ2-1, with 9 bases fitting TRBD2. Read coverage stops 1 residue before the CDR3 terminus; the germline J gene supplies the remainder. Trimming at V came to 3 bases and at J to 5 bases, leaving 5 bases not matched to a gene. CDR1 and CDR2 (germline): LGHNA, YSYQKL. The CDR3 is made up of 15 amino acids.

About this clone: The genes and germline here are from mouse. The CDR3 goes on 1 residue after the read ends, and that part is filled in from the germline J gene. Other DNA sequences in this sample translate to the same CDR3. The chain carries TRBV5 and TRBJ2-7, with 10 bases identical to TRBD2. V dropped 0 bases and J dropped 6; count of bases not matched to a gene: 5. The length of the CDR3 is 15 residues. Germline assignment: CDR1 LGHNA and CDR2 YNLKQL (reference sequence). The CDR3 DNA, read in part, is TGTGCCAGCAGCCAAGATAGGCTGGGGGGGCTTGAACAGTAC. This encodes CASSQDRLGGLEQY. The whole CDR3 sequence reads CASSQDRLGGLEQYF.

Concerning this clone itself: Mouse gene names apply. The read finishes 1 residue shy of the CDR3 end, and the germline J gene is used to complete it. The gene calls are TRBV19 and TRBJ2-4, with 8 bases identical to TRBD2. Germline V lookup: CDR1 FNHDT, CDR2 SITEND (reference sequence). This CDR3 has 13 residues. V shed 5 bases, J shed 1 base, and the junction held 0 bases outside the gene matches. Here the CDR3 reads CASRLGGQNTLYF. The DNA read from the CDR3 is TGTGCCAGCAGACTGGGGGGTCAAAACACCTTGTAC.

Points on this clone: Gene names and germline match the mouse. The read gets to within 1 residue of the CDR3 end, and the germline J gene fills in the rest. Other nucleotide sequences in the sample specify the same CDR3. The chain couples TRBV13-2 to TRBJ2-2; no clear D gene. The V and J ends lost 0 bases and 0 bases respectively, with 6 bases between them. The CDR3 has 15 residues. CDR1 and CDR2 (germline): NNHNN, SYGAGS (reference sequence). This CDR3 is CASGDAPANTGQLYF. The DNA read from the CDR3 is TGTGCCAGCGGTGATGCGCCAGCAAACACCGGGCAGCTCTAC.

As concerns this clone: Any gene name here is a mouse gene name. The read ends 1 residue before the CDR3 terminus; that terminus is restored from the germline J gene. The genes are TRBV23 and TRBJ2-7; the table names TRBD2, a call not compared with the DNA. Germline loops: CDR1 KGHTA, CDR2 FQNQQP. The CDR3 runs to 12 residues. The covered CDR3 bases are TGCTCCAGCAGTCAATCTTTGGGGGAACAGTAC. Its translation: CSSSQSLGEQY. The full CDR3 reads CSSSQSLGEQYF.

Concerning this clone: The listed genes are named as in mouse. The read stops 1 residue short of the end of the CDR3; the missing end is completed from the germline J gene. This rearrangement joins TRBV31 to TRBJ2-4; D gene ambiguous. Germline assignment: CDR1 GKSSPN and CDR2 SITVG. V was shortened by 7 bases and J by 0 bases, with 8 bases between the two germline ends. CDR3 length: 12 residues. CDR3 bases read: TGTGCCTCGACACCTAGTCAAAACACCTTGTAC. Translation gives CASTPSQNTLY. The complete CDR3 sequence is CASTPSQNTLYF. The entire variable domain, with the rest obtained from reference TRBV31 and TRBJ2-4, is as follows: AQTIHQWPVAEIKAVGSPLSLGCTIKGKSSPNLYWYWQATGGTLQQLFYSITVGQVESVVQLNLSASRPKDDQFILSTEKLLLSHSGFYLCASTPSQNTLYFGAGTRLSVL.

As regards this clone: The gene names here belong to mouse. The CDR3 DNA, read in part, is TGTGCCAGCAGTGATGCGGAGGGGCACGAAAGATTATTT. Its translation: CASSDAEGHERLF. The full CDR3 reads CASSDAEGHERLFF. The J gene is TRBJ1-4, the V gene TRBV13-3; D is perhaps TRBD1 (5 bases). The read terminates 1 residue ahead of where the CDR3 ends, so the germline J gene completes it. Germline assignment: CDR1 NNHDY and CDR2 SYVADS. Trimming stripped 0 bases from V and 6 bases from J, with 9 bases between. There are 14 residues in the CDR3.

Turning to this clone: Germline and genes: mouse. Read coverage stops 1 residue before the CDR3 terminus; the germline J gene supplies the remainder. The sample has other DNA sequences that encode this CDR3 too. The V gene is TRBV3, the J gene TRBJ2-7; D not resolved. CDR1 and CDR2 from the germline V gene are SNHLY and FYNGKV (reference sequence). The CDR3 length is 12 residues. Deletions cut 1 base from V and 4 bases from J, with 5 bases between. This chain's CDR3 is CASSLDSYEQYF. The covered CDR3 bases are TGTGCCAGCAGCTTAGACAGTTATGAACAGTAC.

About this clone itself: Germline and genes: mouse. Coverage ceases 1 residue before the CDR3 finishes, and the germline J gene fills in the end. V and J are TRBV13-2 and TRBJ1-3; D ambiguous. This CDR3 region has 15 residues. The V end lost 2 bases, the J end lost 0 bases, and 9 bases lay between the germline ends. Germline-derived CDR1 and CDR2 are NNHNN and SYGAGS (reference sequence). The CDR3 DNA, read in part, is TGTGCCAGCGGTGACGGACGGAATTCTGGAAATACGCTCTAT. Its translation is CASGDGRNSGNTLY. The CDR3, in full, reads CASGDGRNSGNTLYF.

As to this clone: The gene names here belong to mouse. The DNA read from the CDR3 is TGTGCCAGCAGCAGTACAGGGGCTGAGCAGTTC. Translating it yields CASSSTGAEQF. The whole CDR3 reads CASSSTGAEQFF. This sequence joins TRBV15 and TRBJ2-1; D is perhaps TRBD1 (6 bases). Coverage ceases 1 residue before the CDR3 finishes, and the germline J gene fills in the end. The CDR3 totals 12 residues. The V gene's germline CDR1 is SGHND and CDR2 FRSKSL. V was shortened by 6 bases and J by 7 bases, with 10 bases between the two germline ends.

Note on this clone: The genes are named according to mouse. From the germline J gene comes the end of the CDR3, since the read stops 1 residue before it. V and J are TRBV16 and TRBJ1-3, with unresolved D. Per germline, CDR1 SGHSA and CDR2 FRNQAP. Trimming took 0 bases from V and 2 from J, leaving 5 bases between them. The CDR3 contains 14 residues. CDR3 residues: CASSLDKAGNTLYF. The part of the CDR3 DNA that was read is TGTGCAAGCAGCTTAGATAAGGCTGGAAATACGCTCTAT.

There are a few counts of this clone. The gene symbols are mouse symbols. The read ends 1 residue shy of where the CDR3 ends; the end is completed using the germline J gene. The chain carries TRBV2 and TRBJ2-7; D gene ambiguous. This CDR3 comprises 13 residues. Per the germline V gene, CDR1 is LGHNA and CDR2 is YSYQKL. The germline V and J ends were trimmed by 3 bases and 0 bases, with 6 bases remaining between them. The DNA read from the CDR3 is TGTGCCAGCAGCCACGACATCTCCTATGAACAGTAC. Translating it yields CASSHDISYEQY. The full CDR3 is CASSHDISYEQYF.

In the case of this clone: The germline and genes are mouse ones. The CDR3 is cut off 1 residue early in the read; its end comes from the germline J gene. J is TRBJ2-5 and V is TRBV4, with TRBD2 matching over 12 bases. The CDR3 consists of 17 residues. CDR1 is LGHDT, CDR2 YNNKQL, per germline (reference sequence). The V gene end was trimmed by 4 bases and the J gene end by 0 bases; junction bases not matched to a gene: 5. The chain's CDR3 is CASSSGLGGFNQDTQYF. The sequenced CDR3 bases are TGTGCCAGCAGCTCGGGACTGGGGGGATTTAACCAAGACACCCAGTAC.

Points on this clone: Gene names follow the mouse nomenclature. With the read ending 1 residue before the CDR3 end, the germline J gene is used to fill in that end. V is TRBV1 and J is TRBJ1-5; D is uncertain. V was shortened by 1 base and J by 8 bases, with 6 bases between the two germline ends. This CDR3 region has 12 residues. From germline, CDR1 is NSQYPW and CDR2 LRSPGD (reference sequence). CDR3 DNA (partial): TGCACCTGCAGTGCAGTGGGGAAGGCTCCGCTT. As protein: CTCSAVGKAPL. Given in full, the CDR3 is CTCSAVGKAPLF.

This clone has more than one count but fewer than ten. These gene names are mouse names. The read ends 1 residue early relative to the CDR3; the germline J gene fills the gap. The gene calls are TRBV24 and TRBJ1-5, with D tentatively TRBD1 (5 bases). CDR1 is KGHTA, CDR2 FRNEEI, per germline. The V gene lost 3 bases and the J gene lost 0 bases, with 9 bases spanning the gap. This CDR3 is built from 15 residues. CDR3 loop: CASSLGHNNNQAPLF. The CDR3 bases that were read are TGTGCCAGCAGTCTCGGACACAATAACAACCAGGCTCCGCTT.

The sample holds a few counts of this clone. All gene names here are mouse names. The read terminates 1 residue before the CDR3 end, so the remaining end is supplied by the germline J gene. The rearrangement uses TRBV14 and TRBJ2-7, with TRBD1 matching 9 bases. Germline CDR1 reads SGHDT; CDR2 reads FRDEAV. The V and J ends lost 4 bases and 0 bases, in that order; junction bases with no gene match: 2. The CDR3 has 14 residues. The chain's CDR3 is CASSQTGGSYEQYF. The CDR3 DNA, read in part, is TGTGCCAGCAGTCAGACAGGGGGCTCCTATGAACAGTAC.

About this clone itself: Germline and genes here are mouse. With the read ending 1 residue before the CDR3 end, the germline J gene is used to fill in that end. The rearrangement joins TRBV15 to TRBJ2-3, with 11 bases matching TRBD2. The CDR3 extends over 17 amino acids. The germline gives CDR1 SGHND, CDR2 FRSKSL. Trimming cost V 0 bases and J 1 base; bases outside gene matches: 3. CDR3 region: CASSLALTGGGAETLYF. CDR3 bases read: TGTGCCAGCAGTTTAGCGCTGACTGGGGGGGGTGCAGAAACGCTGTAT.

As for this clone: Here the gene names and germline are mouse. The read halts 1 residue ahead of the CDR3 end, with the missing end drawn from the germline J gene. This chain joins TRBV5 and TRBJ2-3, with TRBD1 matching 9 bases. The V gene end was trimmed by 5 bases and the J gene end by 3 bases; junction bases not matched to a gene: 3. Germline CDR1 LGHNA, CDR2 YNLKQL (reference sequence). This CDR3 spans 14 amino acids. The DNA read from the CDR3 is TGTGCCAGCAGCGACAGGGGGTCGGCAGAAACGCTGTAT. As protein: CASSDRGSAETLY. In full, the CDR3 reads CASSDRGSAETLYF.